A single sample gave rise to the 11 T cell receptor beta chains below, sequenced in a study of early T cells in non-severe SARS-CoV-2 infection (dated by TCRdb to 2020 to 2022). The library came from 5' RACE. Sequencer: NextSeq 500. TCRdb reprocessing: public reads trimmed at Q25 with fastp, clones called with MiXCR, in-frame beta chains kept. Under each unique CDR3 protein, matching rows form one entry showing the most common genes and DNA. This sample gives around 70,000 distinct CDR3 sequences in total; roughly 10% of them show up just once. In total, the top ten clones hold roughly 3.2% of the sample. The specimen was whole blood. Source of these receptors: an adult who was a healthcare worker with PCR-confirmed SARS-CoV-2 infection or an uninfected control (not recorded which).

This clonotype was seen more than once but under ten times. The chain joins TRBV2 to TRBJ2-5, with 11 bases that match TRBD2. Germline-derived CDR1 and CDR2 are SNHLY and FYNNEI. The trim removed 6 bases at V and 9 bases at J, leaving 12 bases unmatched. CDR3 length equals 15 residues. The CDR3 DNA sequence: TGTGCCAGCAGACGGGGACTAGCGGAGAAGGGGGCCCAGTACTTC. Translation: CASRRGLAEKGAQYF. Drawing the rest from reference TRBV2 and TRBJ2-5, the complete variable domain is EPEVTQTPSHQVTQMGQEVILRCVPISNHLYFYWYRQILGQKVEFLVSFYNNEISEKSEIFDDQFSVERPDGSNFTLKIRSTKLEDSAMYFCASRRGLAEKGAQYFGPGTRLLVL.

This clonotype was counted many times. The J gene is TRBJ1-6, the V gene TRBV7-3; maybe TRBD1 (5 bases). This CDR3 region has 15 residues. Germline V CDR1 and CDR2: SGHTA, FQGTGA. Trimming took 1 base from V and 6 from J, leaving 10 bases between them. The CDR3 here is CASSLSGGSNSPLHF. CDR3 DNA sequence: TGTGCCAGCAGCTTAAGCGGGGGAAGTAATTCACCCCTCCACTTT.

Comment on this clonotype: This may stem from a read error, because a much larger clone lies one nucleotide away. This chain links TRBV5-1 with TRBJ2-3; D is perhaps TRBD1 (6 bases). The germline V gene has CDR1 SGHRS and CDR2 YFSETQ. The CDR3 is made up of 14 amino acids. The CDR3 spells CANSLGTGRDTQYF. CDR3 DNA sequence: TGCGCCAACAGCTTGGGAACAGGGAGAGATACGCAGTATTTT.

The CDR3 spells CASSRPGQGRNEQYF. For the CDR3, the DNA is TGTGCCAGCAGTCGACCGGGACAGGGGCGCAACGAGCAGTACTTC. The chain combines TRBV6-5 with TRBJ2-7; TRBD1 aligns across 10 bases. CDR3 size: 15 residues. The V gene end was trimmed by 5 bases and the J gene end by 5 bases; junction bases not matched to a gene: 9. Germline CDR1 is MNHEY and CDR2 is SVGAGI.

This clonotype came up many times. This rearrangement joins TRBV7-9 to TRBJ2-5, with a tentative D call TRBD2 (6 bases). V lost 5 bases, J lost 4 bases, and 17 bases lay in between. The CDR3 length is 15 residues. Germline loops: CDR1 SEHNR, CDR2 FQNEAQ (reference sequence). DNA for the CDR3: TGTGCCAGCAGCCCGCCTTGGGGACTCCTAGAGACCCAGTACTTC. Its protein product is CASSPPWGLLETQYF.

At least ten counts were recorded for this clonotype. The V gene is TRBV6-1, the J gene TRBJ1-4; D is undetermined. This CDR3 is built from 16 residues. Germline V gene data show CDR1 as MNHNS and CDR2 as SASEGT. With 0 bases removed from V and 2 bases from J, the gap between germline ends came to 10 bases. The CDR3 nucleotides read TGTGCCAGCAGTGAAGCGCGGGCAGTCACTAATGAAAAACTGTTTTTT. It yields the protein CASSEARAVTNEKLFF.

In this sample, this clonotype turned up many times. The V and J genes are TRBV4-3 and TRBJ2-4; perhaps TRBD2 as D (5 bases). CDR3 length: 16 residues. Germline loops: CDR1 LGHNA, CDR2 YSLEER. Trimming removed 0 bases at V and 6 bases at J, with 15 bases between. CDR3 DNA sequence: TGCGCCAGCAGCCAAGATAGGTTCGGACGGGGAAACATTCAGTACTTC. Amino acids: CASSQDRFGRGNIQYF.

This clonotype has just a few counts. The chain uses TRBV7-2 and TRBJ2-3, with 8 bases that match TRBD2. This CDR3 has 15 residues. V lost 1 base, J lost 4 bases, and 4 bases stayed unmatched. Germline V CDR1 and CDR2: SGHTA, FQGNSA. The CDR3 region is CASSLVAGGADTQYF. CDR3 bases: TGTGCCAGCAGCTTAGTGGCGGGAGGCGCAGATACGCAGTATTTT.

This clonotype was picked up many times. CDR3 sequence: CSASTPDRQYLAKNIQYF. CDR3 coding DNA: TGCAGTGCTAGTACCCCGGACAGACAATATCTAGCCAAAAACATTCAGTACTTC. This chain connects TRBV20-1 to TRBJ2-4; TRBD1 might be the D (6 bases). Germline CDR1 is DFQATT and CDR2 is SNEGSKA (reference sequence). V was clipped by 3 bases and J by 0 bases, with 21 bases between them. There are 18 residues in the CDR3.

This clonotype was picked up a small number of times. The CDR3 here is CASSPDRLGTQYF. The DNA of the CDR3 is TGTGCCAGCAGCCCGGACAGGCTAGGGACCCAGTACTTC. The V call is TRBV5-4, the J call TRBJ2-5; 7 bases are a match to TRBD1. This CDR3 is 13 amino acids long. The V and J ends lost 4 bases and 7 bases, in that order; junction bases with no gene match: 7. CDR1 SGHNT and CDR2 YYREEE come from the germline V gene (reference sequence).

This clonotype was counted at least ten times. The chain employs TRBV7-3 and TRBJ2-7, with TRBD2 matching 9 bases. Germline assignment: CDR1 SGHTA and CDR2 FQGTGA. The J segment lost 1 base and the V segment lost 0 bases, leaving 4 bases of the junction unmatched. The CDR3 length is 16 residues. The CDR3 sequence is CASSLTAGGASYEQYF. The CDR3 bases are TGTGCCAGCAGCTTAACCGCGGGAGGGGCGTCCTACGAGCAGTACTTC.